This TCR beta chain was recorded in a study of blood T cell repertoires in COVID-19. This CDR3 is built from 13 residues. Trimming left V 3 bases short and J 8 bases short, with 10 bases between. In the original analysis: Nucleated cell number was recorded as an estimate derived from reference gene primer amplification. The protocol was immunoSEQ multiplex PCR, while the TCRdb copy is restricted to in-frame clones and leaves out a portion. V and J calls and clone size follow that table, whereas D and trimming were derived from the DNA. The sample includes approximately 82,000 clones, roughly 91% seen only once; the top ten take approximately 1%. Living in 24 US areas, the participants were between about 18 and 100 years of age.

The gene calls are TRBV12-3 or TRBV12-4 and TRBJ1-4; maybe TRBD1 (5 bases). This TCR derives from a woman in her 50s with acute COVID-19. The sample comprised PBMCs or T cells enriched from blood (not recorded which). DNA for the CDR3: TGTGCCAGCAGTTTGACCCGGGGGGAAAAACTGTTTTTT. It yields the protein CASSLTRGEKLFF.